This record looks at one TCR beta chain sequence and its context. This sample is part of a study of T-cell reconstitution after alpha-beta-depleted transplantation in children. Germline CDR1 is SGHDN and CDR2 is FVKESK. Trimming shortened V by 2 bases and J by 1 base, and 5 bases separated the two germline ends. The CDR3 has 14 residues. A library of TCRbeta sequences, prepared with unique molecular identifiers, was generated. TCRdb passed the PCR reads through MiXCR, listing each CDR3 protein once. The table lists hundreds of thousands of distinct CDR3 sequences, around 15% of them singletons, with about 32% in the top ten.

The sequence derives from a boy younger than two who had a stem cell transplant for Wiskott-Aldrich syndrome, so the T cells may come from the graft donor. Source: PBMCs, mostly from graft donor cells, taken 360 days after TCRalphabeta/CD19-depleted stem cell transplant. The chain employs TRBV14 and TRBJ2-2, with TRBD1 as a possible D gene (5 bases). Written as DNA, the CDR3 is TGTGCCAGCAGCCAACAGGGGAACACCGGGGAGCTGTTTTTT. As protein: CASSQQGNTGELFF.